Listed below are T cell receptor beta chains from one sample, sequenced in a study of blood T cell repertoires in COVID-19. TCRdb keeps only in-frame clones here, not all; method: immunoSEQ multiplex PCR. The table records about 250,000 clones, about 83% of them present only once. The sample consisted of peripheral blood. The receptors come from an elderly man with acute or convalescent COVID-19. Both conserved end residues are part of each CDR3. The D gene is left open where the match is weak. Size values are once, few and many counts, or a class for expanded clones, and some rows have none.

D gene	clone size	V gene	J gene	CDR3 protein	CDR3 DNA
TRBD1	once	TRBV2	TRBJ2-7	CASSPGQGISEQYF	TGTGCCAGCAGTCCGGGACAGGGTATTTCCGAGCAGTACTTC
-	-	TRBV5-1	TRBJ1-2	CASSPRTENYGYTF	TGCGCCAGCAGCCCGCGGACTGAAAACTATGGCTACACCTTC
-	-	TRBV19	TRBJ2-2	CASNKRDGGELFF	TGTGCCAGTAATAAGAGGGATGGAGGGGAGCTGTTTTTT
TRBD1	-	TRBV5-1	TRBJ2-3	CASRRTGGYTDTQYF	TGCGCCAGCCGAAGGACAGGCGGGTACACAGATACGCAGTATTTT
TRBD1	once	TRBV6-5	TRBJ1-1	CASRLGQVNTEAFF	TGTGCCAGCAGATTAGGACAGGTAAACACTGAAGCTTTCTTT
TRBD1	few	TRBV5-6	TRBJ1-2	CASREPGTDYGYTF	TGTGCCAGCAGGGAACCCGGGACAGACTATGGCTACACCTTC
-	once	TRBV5-1	TRBJ2-1	CASSFTGSNEQFF	TGCGCCAGCAGCTTTACCGGGAGTAATGAGCAGTTCTTC
TRBD1	-	TRBV4-1	TRBJ2-2	CASSQRIGQGTGELFF	TGCGCCAGCAGCCAACGAATAGGACAGGGAACCGGGGAGCTGTTTTTT
-	few	TRBV5-4	TRBJ2-3	CASSPGADTQYF	TGTGCCAGCAGCCCCGGGGCAGATACGCAGTATTTT
TRBD2	-	TRBV27	TRBJ2-3	CASSLAGGSIDTQYF	TGTGCCAGCAGTTTAGCGGGGGGGTCTATCGATACGCAGTATTTT
-	-	TRBV5-4	TRBJ1-6	CASSPGGQGRGSPLHF	TGTGCCAGCAGCCCTGGGGGCCAGGGGAGAGGTTCACCCCTCCACTTT
-	-	TRBV28	TRBJ2-5	CASSLRDFIQETQYF	TGTGCCAGCAGTTTGAGGGACTTTATCCAAGAGACCCAGTACTTC
-	-	TRBV12-3/TRBV12-4	TRBJ2-6	CATSGAGANVLTF	TGTGCCACCTCGGGGGCTGGGGCCAACGTCCTGACTTTC
TRBD2	-	TRBV11-2	TRBJ2-3	CASNDVAGGLGTDTQYF	TGTGCCAGCAACGACGTAGCGGGAGGGCTTGGTACAGATACGCAGTATTTT
TRBD2	-	TRBV11-2	TRBJ2-5	CASSHGLGTQYF	TGTGCCAGCAGCCACGGACTAGGGACCCAGTACTTC
TRBD1	once	TRBV19	TRBJ1-3	CATGQGAAGNTIYF	TGTGCCACTGGACAGGGGGCTGCTGGAAACACCATATATTTT
TRBD1	-	TRBV20-1	TRBJ1-2	CSASNRGYGYTF	TGCAGTGCTAGTAACAGGGGTTATGGCTACACCTTC
TRBD1	-	TRBV5-1	TRBJ1-1	CASSRDRVRGNTEAFF	TGCGCCAGCAGTAGGGACAGGGTACGGGGAAACACTGAAGCTTTCTTT
TRBD2	-	TRBV9	TRBJ2-1	CASSVSGGTYNEQFF	TGTGCCAGCAGCGTTAGCGGGGGTACCTACAATGAGCAGTTCTTC
-	-	TRBV21-1	TRBJ2-7	CASAGDSFRGSSYEQYF	TGTGCCAGCGCAGGTGATTCATTCAGGGGCTCCTCCTACGAGCAGTACTTC
-	-	TRBV28	TRBJ1-5	CASSLSRQGVWQPQHF	TGTGCCAGCAGTTTATCCCGCCAGGGTGTGTGGCAGCCCCAGCATTTT
TRBD1	-	TRBV29-1	TRBJ1-3	CSVGQSKAGNTIYF	TGCAGCGTGGGACAGTCAAAAGCTGGAAACACCATATATTTT
TRBD1	many	TRBV3-1/TRBV3-2	TRBJ2-5	CASSQDLWTGDETQYF	TGTGCCAGCAGCCAAGATCTCTGGACAGGGGACGAGACCCAGTACTTC
-	-	TRBV5-8	TRBJ1-2	CASIRRDINYGYTF	TGTGCCAGCATCCGCCGGGACATCAACTATGGCTACACCTTC
-	once	TRBV29-1	TRBJ2-7	CSVSTSSSYEQYF	TGCAGCGTCTCGACATCTTCCTCCTACGAGCAGTACTTC
-	-	TRBV3-1/TRBV3-2	TRBJ1-5	CASSLTGTNQPQHF	TGTGCCAGCAGCCTAACAGGGACCAATCAGCCCCAGCATTTT
-	-	TRBV23-1	TRBJ1-5	CASSQFDGEGNQPQHF	TGCGCCAGCAGTCAATTCGACGGGGAAGGCAATCAGCCCCAGCATTTT
-	-	TRBV2	TRBJ2-2	CASSESLTPRELFF	TGTGCCAGCAGTGAATCACTCACCCCCCGGGAGCTGTTTTTT
-	-	TRBV28	TRBJ1-2	CASSFTRDYGYTF	TGTGCCAGCAGTTTCACCAGGGATTATGGCTACACCTTC
TRBD2	-	TRBV5-1	TRBJ2-2	CASSLSGGAPGELFF	TGCGCCAGCAGCCTGAGCGGGGGGGCCCCCGGGGAGCTGTTTTTT
TRBD1	-	TRBV19	TRBJ1-5	CASRTGTGVYSNQPQHF	TGTGCCAGTAGGACCGGGACAGGGGTTTATAGCAATCAGCCCCAGCATTTT
-	-	TRBV2	TRBJ2-1	CASSSMGSSYNEQFF	TGTGCCAGCAGCTCTATGGGGAGCTCCTACAATGAGCAGTTCTTC
TRBD2	-	TRBV24-1	TRBJ2-5	CATSDSGGEETQYF	TGTGCCACCAGTGATTCGGGGGGAGAAGAGACCCAGTACTTC
-	-	TRBV6-2/TRBV6-3	TRBJ2-1	CASSEAYNEQFF	TGTGCCAGCAGCGAGGCATACAATGAGCAGTTCTTC
TRBD2	-	TRBV3-1/TRBV3-2	TRBJ2-3	CASSHTGGKADTQYF	TGTGCCAGCAGCCATACGGGAGGTAAAGCAGATACGCAGTATTTT
-	-	TRBV12-3/TRBV12-4	TRBJ1-2	CASSLARGAGYTF	TGTGCCAGCAGTTTAGCGCGCGGGGCTGGCTACACCTTC
-	-	TRBV6-5	TRBJ2-3	CASTTGYPPDTQYF	TGTGCCAGCACCACAGGATACCCTCCAGATACGCAGTATTTT
-	-	TRBV28	TRBJ1-1	CASSHEGVMNTEAFF	TGTGCCAGCAGCCATGAGGGGGTTATGAACACTGAAGCTTTCTTT
TRBD1	few	TRBV10-3	TRBJ2-5	CAISETTGGLETQYF	TGTGCCATCAGTGAGACAACAGGGGGCCTAGAGACCCAGTACTTC
TRBD2	few	TRBV5-1	TRBJ2-1	CASSLFAGLADNEQFF	TGCGCCAGCAGCTTGTTCGCGGGACTAGCGGACAATGAGCAGTTCTTC
-	-	TRBV7-2	TRBJ1-3	CASSLAPGGNTIYF	TGTGCCAGCAGCTTAGCCCCAGGGGGAAACACCATATATTTT
-	once	TRBV27	TRBJ2-7	CASSLKPLAGASYEQYF	TGTGCCAGCAGTTTAAAACCTCTCGCGGGTGCCTCCTACGAGCAGTACTTC
-	-	TRBV5-1	TRBJ1-5	CASSLVPGDQPQHF	TGCGCCAGCAGCTTGGTTCCAGGCGATCAGCCCCAGCATTTT
-	-	TRBV2	TRBJ2-5	CASSPRQFGETQYF	TGTGCCAGCAGCCCACGACAGTTCGGGGAGACCCAGTACTTC
TRBD1	many	TRBV6-4	TRBJ1-5	CASSTGQSGDRNNQPQHF	TGTGCCAGCAGTACCGGTCAGAGTGGGGACAGGAACAATCAGCCCCAGCATTTT
-	-	TRBV27	TRBJ2-7	CASSFLPPGQSSYEQYF	TGTGCCAGCAGTTTCCTTCCTCCGGGTCAAAGCTCCTACGAGCAGTACTTC